Detailed here is one T cell receptor (beta chain). Assay used: immunoSEQ multiplex PCR; TCRdb lists only in-frame clones, some missing. The sample holds about 270,000 clones, around nine tenths seen once. This entry is derived from a study of blood T cell repertoires in COVID-19. Turning to the study itself: Spain, Italy and the United States supplied samples that represented acute and convalescent COVID-19. Sources were T cells, B-cell-depleted T cells, or PBMCs; the material itself was cDNA or gDNA.

Germline CDR1 is MNHEY and CDR2 is SMNVEV (reference sequence). CDR3 length: 14 amino acids. V lost 5 bases, J lost 4 bases, and 5 bases stayed unmatched. Two negative PCRs, clearance, or symptom resolution were required of recovered Cohort 3 donors. The receptor's source is a woman in her late teens or twenties who had recovered from COVID-19. Sequencing used PBMCs or T cells enriched from blood (not recorded which). This chain joins TRBV27 and TRBJ1-5, with TRBD1 identical over 7 bases. In DNA form, the CDR3 reads TGTGCCAGCAGTCCCGGGACAGAAAATCAGCCCCAGCATTTT. Encoded protein: CASSPGTENQPQHF.